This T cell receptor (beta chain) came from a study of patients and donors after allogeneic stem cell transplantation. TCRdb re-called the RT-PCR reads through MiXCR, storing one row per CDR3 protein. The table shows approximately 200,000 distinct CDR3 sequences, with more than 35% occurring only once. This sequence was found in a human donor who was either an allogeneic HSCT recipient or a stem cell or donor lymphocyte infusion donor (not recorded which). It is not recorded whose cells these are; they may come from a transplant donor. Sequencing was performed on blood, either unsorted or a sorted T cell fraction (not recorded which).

This CDR3 is CASSLKGQHTGELFF. The CDR3 DNA reads TGCGCCAGCAGTTTGAAGGGACAGCACACCGGGGAGCTGTTTTTT. The rearrangement links TRBV5-1 to TRBJ2-2; 7 bases align to TRBD1. The CDR3 runs to 15 residues. Trimming took 5 bases from V and 3 from J; bases not matched to a gene: 7. Germline V lookup: CDR1 SGHRS, CDR2 YFSETQ.